The next 4 T cell receptor beta chains were all read from a single sample in a study of blood T cell repertoires in COVID-19. Profiling relied on immunoSEQ multiplex PCR, and the TCRdb table lists in-frame clones only, not all of them. The sample contains roughly 250,000 clones, 85% to 90% of which appear only once. Sequencing was performed on PBMCs or T cells enriched from blood (not recorded which). The receptors originated from a woman aged 50 to 65 who had recovered from COVID-19.

The V call is TRBV7-9, the J call TRBJ1-6; the match to TRBD1 covers 7 bases. V lost 5 bases and J lost 9; bases outside the gene matches: 10. Germline V gives CDR1 SEHNR, CDR2 FQNEAQ (reference sequence). CDR3 length equals 15 residues. The chain's CDR3 is CASSKRTGPSSPLHF. DNA of the CDR3: TGTGCCAGCAGCAAAAGGACAGGACCAAGTTCACCCCTCCACTTT.

Only a few counts were recorded for this clone. The V call is TRBV7-2, the J call TRBJ1-2, with 7 bases identical to TRBD1. The CDR3 runs to 13 residues. CDR1 is SGHTA, CDR2 FQGNSA, per germline. Losses at the gene ends were 3 bases for V and 8 bases for J; bases not matched to a gene: 6. The CDR3 DNA sequence: TGTGCCAGCAGCTTGGATGGGACAGCCGGCTACACCTTC. Translating it yields CASSLDGTAGYTF.

The gene calls are TRBV5-4 and TRBJ2-1; D might be TRBD1 (5 bases). Germline V gene data show CDR1 as SGHNT and CDR2 as YYREEE (reference sequence). The CDR3 is made up of 15 amino acids. Trimming pared 2 bases from V and 3 bases from J, leaving 12 bases between. This chain's CDR3 is CASSLTTDHYNEQFF. In nucleotides, the CDR3 is TGTGCCAGCAGCTTAACGACAGACCACTACAATGAGCAGTTCTTC.

The chain uses TRBV12-3 or TRBV12-4 and TRBJ1-1; 7 bases agree with TRBD1. This CDR3 is built from 13 residues. Trimming removed 7 bases from V and 6 bases from J; junction bases left unmatched: 8. CDR3 sequence (DNA): TGTGCCAGCAACCCAACAGGGACAGCTGAAGCTTTCTTT. This translates into CASNPTGTAEAFF.